This T cell receptor (beta chain) derives from a study of shared clonotypes between healthy human individuals. In germline, CDR1 is ENHRY, CDR2 SYGVKD. V was shortened by 0 bases and J by 5 bases, with 2 bases between the two germline ends. The CDR3 consists of 11 residues. Sorted-subset replicate PCRs used 200 ng DNA, 25,000 to 30,000 T cell genomes. The assay was immunoSEQ multiplex PCR, and TCRdb's table has in-frame clones only and misses some. The table has 1.4 million to 1.5 million clones, around 95% seen once; the top ten hold approximately 1.1%. The receptor was isolated from a man aged 30-40 years in good health. Input material: naive CD4+ T cells sorted from blood. Subset reported: CD45RA+ positively selected. The chain has TRBV10-3 and TRBJ2-7; the D is unclear. CDR3 coding DNA: TGTGCCATCAGTGAGTCGGACGAGCAGTACTTC. Its protein is CAISESDEQYF.